This is a list of T cell receptor beta chains from one sample in a study of cytomegalovirus exposure and HLA in healthy donors. Only in-frame clones appear in the TCRdb table, and some are missing; sequencing was by immunoSEQ multiplex PCR. The table shows approximately 110,000 clones, with approximately 70% occurring only once. The sequencing input was PBMCs. These receptors all stem from a man aged 40-55 years in good health and CMV-seropositive. CDR3s include the opening cysteine and the closing phenylalanine or tryptophan. The D gene is left open where the match is weak. Size is stated for part of the rows, as once, few or many counts, or as a class when the clone is expanded.

j_call | d_call | clone_size | v_call | cdr3_length | cdr3_nt | cdr3_aa
TRBJ2-1 | NA | NA | TRBV6-4 | 15 | TGTGCCAGCAGTAGGGACAGACTAGAAACCAATGAGCAGTTCTTC | CASSRDRLETNEQFF
TRBJ1-1 | TRBD1 | once | TRBV19 | 14 | TGTGCCAGTAGTATAGATCATACAGGGGGCAAAGCTTTCTTT | CASSIDHTGGKAFF
TRBJ2-2 | NA | NA | TRBV6-1 | 17 | TGTGCCAGCAGTGAAGCTCTGGACAGAAAGAACACCGGGGAGCTGTTTTTT | CASSEALDRKNTGELFF
TRBJ2-7 | TRBD2 | NA | TRBV30 | 15 | TGTGCCTGGAGTGTACTAGCGGATGCCCCCTACGAGCAGTACTTC | CAWSVLADAPYEQYF
TRBJ2-3 | TRBD2 | NA | TRBV9 | 17 | TGTGCCAGCAGTAGGTTTGGTTGGGAGGGCCCCACAGATACGCAGTATTTT | CASSRFGWEGPTDTQYF
TRBJ2-7 | TRBD2 | NA | TRBV28 | 14 | TGTGCCAGCAGTTTCGTCGGGACTAGCTACGAGCAGTACTTC | CASSFVGTSYEQYF
TRBJ2-2 | TRBD2 | NA | TRBV6-1 | 15 | TGTGCCAGCAGCGGCGGGGCGGGAGACACCGGGGAGCTGTTTTTT | CASSGGAGDTGELFF
TRBJ1-1 | NA | NA | TRBV7-9 | 14 | TGTGCCAGCAGCTTAGGTGCAGGGAACACTGAAGCTTTCTTT | CASSLGAGNTEAFF
TRBJ2-1 | TRBD2 | NA | TRBV30 | 14 | TGTGCCTGGACCCGGCTAGCGGGATCACGAGAGCAGTTCTTC | CAWTRLAGSREQFF
TRBJ1-3 | TRBD1 | NA | TRBV4-1 | 18 | TGCGCCAGCAGCCAAGAATCAAGGGGGCTGGTCTCTGGAAACACCATATATTTT | CASSQESRGLVSGNTIYF
TRBJ2-7 | TRBD2 | once | TRBV19 | 14 | TGTGCCAGTAGCCCCATCGGGGGGTCCTACGAGCAGTACTTC | CASSPIGGSYEQYF
TRBJ2-1 | TRBD2 | NA | TRBV4-1 | 19 | TGCGCCAGCAGCGGTGGACTAGCGGGAGTAGGGGTATCCTACAATGAGCAGTTCTTC | CASSGGLAGVGVSYNEQFF
TRBJ2-7 | TRBD1 | few | TRBV19 | 14 | TGTGCCAGTAGTTTCGGGACAGGGGGATACGAGCAGTACTTC | CASSFGTGGYEQYF
TRBJ1-1 | TRBD1 | NA | TRBV7-9 | 13 | TGTGCCAGCAGCTCACAGGGGGACACTGAAGCTTTCTTT | CASSSQGDTEAFF
TRBJ2-1 | NA | few | TRBV29-1 | 12 | TGCAGCGTCGATACAGGGTACAATGAGCAGTTCTTC | CSVDTGYNEQFF
TRBJ1-5 | NA | NA | TRBV19 | 16 | TGTGCCAGTAGTCCCTTTTCAACATCACGGGGTCAGCCCCAGCATTTT | CASSPFSTSRGQPQHF
TRBJ2-7 | TRBD1 | NA | TRBV7-3 | 14 | TGTGCCAGCAGCTTACTGGGACAGGGGTACGAGCAGTACTTC | CASSLLGQGYEQYF
TRBJ1-1 | NA | NA | TRBV5-1 | 15 | TGCGCCAGCAGCCCCGAAGGGGGGCCTAGCGGGGAAGCTTTCTTT | CASSPEGGPSGEAFF
TRBJ2-3 | TRBD1 | NA | TRBV28 | 15 | TGTGCCAGCAGTCGCACAGGGGGGTTAACAGATACGCAGTATTTT | CASSRTGGLTDTQYF
TRBJ2-5 | TRBD1 | NA | TRBV29-1 | 15 | TGCAGCGTTGTGGTGCGGGACAGGGGGGCAGAGACCCAGTACTTC | CSVVVRDRGAETQYF
TRBJ1-1 | NA | NA | TRBV11-3 | 14 | TGTGCCTCTGAGAGGGGGTTCTGGGTCACTGAAGCTTTCTTT | CASERGFWVTEAFF
TRBJ2-1 | TRBD2 | few | TRBV6-4 | 15 | TGTGCCAGCAGTGAAGCGGGGGGTACCTACAATGAGCAGTTCTTC | CASSEAGGTYNEQFF
TRBJ1-4 | NA | NA | TRBV7-6 | 13 | TGTGCCAGCAGCGTTACAACTAATGAAAAACTGTTTTTT | CASSVTTNEKLFF
TRBJ2-1 | TRBD2 | NA | TRBV7-6 | 14 | TGTGCCACGGGACTAGCGGGAGCCTACAATGAGCAGTTCTTC | CATGLAGAYNEQFF
TRBJ1-5 | TRBD1 | NA | TRBV30 | 15 | TGTGCCTGGAGTGGAGGGACAGGGACAACTCAGCCCCAGCATTTT | CAWSGGTGTTQPQHF
TRBJ2-3 | NA | once | TRBV5-1 | 11 | TGCGCCAGCAGCTCTGCAGATACGCAGTATTTT | CASSSADTQYF
TRBJ2-2 | TRBD1 | few | TRBV7-3 | 15 | TGTGCCAGCGGGGAGACAGGGGGGCTCACCGGGGAGCTGTTTTTT | CASGETGGLTGELFF
TRBJ2-2 | NA | NA | TRBV19 | 18 | TGTGCCAGTAGTATCCGCGACAACCAACACATGAACACCGGGGAGCTGTTTTTT | CASSIRDNQHMNTGELFF
TRBJ2-1 | NA | few | TRBV6-1 | 14 | TGTGCCAGCAGTGATCCGGGATCCGCAAATGAGCAGTTCTTC | CASSDPGSANEQFF
TRBJ2-7 | TRBD2 | NA | TRBV27 | 17 | TGTGCCAGCAGTTTATTACCCGGGGCTAGCGGGACCTACGAGCAGTACTTC | CASSLLPGASGTYEQYF
TRBJ2-1 | NA | NA | TRBV9 | 12 | TGTGCCAGCGGGCGGGCGCGGAATGAGCAGTTCTTC | CASGRARNEQFF
TRBJ2-7 | TRBD1 | NA | TRBV27 | 13 | TGTGCCAGCCGGTGGGACAGGGCTAGCGAGCAGTACTTC | CASRWDRASEQYF
TRBJ2-1 | TRBD2 | few | TRBV10-1 | 15 | TGCGCCAGCAGTGAGTTTAGCGGGAGCGCGGGTGAGCAGTTCTTC | CASSEFSGSAGEQFF
TRBJ2-7 | NA | NA | TRBV28 | 13 | TGTGCCAGCAGTACCCCGGACTATTACGAGCAGTACTTC | CASSTPDYYEQYF
TRBJ2-5 | NA | NA | TRBV5-6 | 13 | TGTGCCAGCAGCCGGGGGACAGCAGAGACCCAGTACTTC | CASSRGTAETQYF
TRBJ1-5 | NA | few | TRBV6-1 | 10 | TGTGCCAGCTCTGTTCAGCCCCAGCATTTT | CASSVQPQHF
TRBJ1-4 | NA | NA | TRBV9 | 15 | TGTGCCAGCAGCGCATACAGTGCAACTAATGAAAAACTGTTTTTT | CASSAYSATNEKLFF
TRBJ1-5 | TRBD1 | NA | TRBV10-2 | 15 | TGCGCCAGCAGTGACCCGACAGGGTCCAATCAGCCCCAGCATTTT | CASSDPTGSNQPQHF
TRBJ2-5 | NA | once | TRBV15 | 15 | TGTGCCACCAGCAGAGAGCAGTTTACCCAAGAGACCCAGTACTTC | CATSREQFTQETQYF
TRBJ2-2 | TRBD2 | once | TRBV5-6 | 16 | TGTGCCAGCAGCTTGTATAGCGGGACCTGGACCGGGGAGCTGTTTTTT | CASSLYSGTWTGELFF
TRBJ2-7 | NA | NA | TRBV18 | 15 | TGTGCCAGCTCTTCCGGGATTGGGGTTACCTACGAGCAGTACTTC | CASSSGIGVTYEQYF
TRBJ2-3 | NA | NA | TRBV4-1 | 14 | TGCGCCAGCAGTCCCGGCGGGGGCACAGATACGCAGTATTTT | CASSPGGGTDTQYF
TRBJ1-4 | NA | NA | TRBV6-5 | 14 | TGTGCCAGCAGAGACAGTACAACTAATGAAAAACTGTTTTTT | CASRDSTTNEKLFF
TRBJ1-1 | TRBD1 | NA | TRBV11-3 | 14 | TGTGCCAGCAGCTTAGGAGGGGGCGGCACTGAAGCTTTCTTT | CASSLGGGGTEAFF
TRBJ1-6 | TRBD1 | NA | TRBV5-1 | 16 | TGCGCCAGCAGCGTCGGACAGGAGCTTTATAATTCACCCCTCCACTTT | CASSVGQELYNSPLHF
TRBJ2-6 | NA | many | TRBV6-5 | 16 | TGTGCCAGCAGTTACTCACCCGGGGCTGGGGCCAACGTCCTGACTTTC | CASSYSPGAGANVLTF
TRBJ1-1 | NA | NA | TRBV6-5 | 13 | TGTGCCAGCACCCAACAATTGAACACTGAAGCTTTCTTT | CASTQQLNTEAFF
TRBJ1-5 | NA | NA | TRBV9 | 15 | TGTGCCAGCAGCGTAGGTTTGTCAGGGGATCAGCCCCAGCATTTT | CASSVGLSGDQPQHF
TRBJ2-7 | TRBD2 | NA | TRBV13 | 13 | TGTGCCAGCAGCTTAGATGGGGGGGACGAGCAGTACTTC | CASSLDGGDEQYF
TRBJ1-1 | NA | NA | TRBV6-1 | 15 | TGTGCCAGCAGTCGTGACCCTGGCGGGGACACTGAAGCTTTCTTT | CASSRDPGGDTEAFF
TRBJ1-1 | TRBD1 | once | TRBV7-8 | 15 | TGTGCCAGCAGCTTAGGAGGACAGGGAGGGACTGAAGCTTTCTTT | CASSLGGQGGTEAFF
TRBJ2-2 | NA | few | TRBV13 | 11 | TGTGCCAGCAGCTTCGTGGGGGAGCTGTTTTTT | CASSFVGELFF
TRBJ2-5 | NA | few | TRBV4-1 | 16 | TGCGCCAGCAGCCAACAACGGGTACAGGGAAGGGAGACCCAGTACTTC | CASSQQRVQGRETQYF
TRBJ2-1 | NA | NA | TRBV7-8 | 16 | TGTGCCAGCAGCTTAGCGATCCCCGACGGGACTGATGAGCAGTTCTTC | CASSLAIPDGTDEQFF
TRBJ1-2 | TRBD1 | NA | TRBV28 | 16 | TGTGCCAGCAGTGGCAGGACCGGGACAGGGAACTATGGCTACACCTTC | CASSGRTGTGNYGYTF
TRBJ1-1 | NA | NA | TRBV25-1 | 15 | TGTGCCAGCAGTGCTTTTAGCACAAGGAACACTGAAGCTTTCTTT | CASSAFSTRNTEAFF
TRBJ1-5 | NA | NA | TRBV5-6 | 14 | TGTGCCAGCAGCTTGGGGGCGCTGGCGCAGCCCCAGCATTTT | CASSLGALAQPQHF